The 13 T cell receptor beta chains listed next were all sequenced from one sample in a study of molecular identifiers for immune sequencing clone quantification (dated by TCRdb to between 2018 and 2020). The method behind the library was PCR. For sequencing, a NextSeq 500 was employed. TCRdb's own reprocessing of the public reads used fastp at Q25 and MiXCR and kept productive beta chains. Entries are consolidated by CDR3 protein sequence, retaining the most common genes and DNA. This sample lists about 510,000 distinct CDR3 sequences; under 30% were detected once. 0.7% to 0.9% of the sample belongs to the ten largest clones. The sample consisted of naive CD8+ T cells from blood, with Jurkat cell RNA spiked in. This sample's cell subset or site label indicates: FACS-sorted CD8+CD4-CCR7+CD45RA+ naive T cells. All receptors come from a human donor in good health. Some libraries in this study had Jurkat cell RNA spiked in.

This clonotype was seen a few times. The V gene is TRBV30, the J gene TRBJ2-7, with 9 bases lining up with TRBD2. Per the germline V gene, CDR1 is GTSNPN and CDR2 is SVGIG (reference sequence). V lost 1 base, J lost 9 bases, and 16 bases stayed unmatched. This CDR3 comprises 16 residues. The CDR3 DNA reads TGTGCCTGGAGTGGGGTTCGCGTCCTAGCGGGATTCGGGCAGTACTTC. Its protein product is CAWSGVRVLAGFGQYF.

This chain links TRBV28 with TRBJ1-1; D possibly corresponds to TRBD1 (5 bases). CDR3 length equals 15 residues. V lost 2 bases and J lost 1, with 11 bases in between. Germline CDR1 MDHEN, CDR2 SYDVKM. DNA for the CDR3: TGTGCCAGCAGTTTAGGTCAGGGCGGGAACACTGAAGCTTTCTTT. Residues: CASSLGQGGNTEAFF.

Concerning this clonotype itself: This may arise from a read error, as a much more abundant clone is one base away. No conserved phenylalanine or tryptophan ends this CDR3, so it is likely a read error. The V gene is TRBV5-6, the J gene TRBJ1-1; TRBD1 matches 8 bases. This CDR3 has 15 amino acids. Germline CDR1 is SGHDT and CDR2 is YYEEEE. The ends lost 0 bases at V and 6 bases at J; junction bases unmatched: 7. CDR3: CASSLEAGGEPEAFS. For the CDR3, the DNA is TGTGCCAGCAGCTTGGAGGCAGGGGGCGAGCCTGAAGCTTTCTCT.

The rearrangement joins TRBV4-3 to TRBJ2-7, with unresolved D. Germline V CDR1 and CDR2: LGHNA, YSLEER. The V gene lost 0 bases and the J gene lost 0 bases, with 9 bases spanning the gap. This CDR3 is built from 15 residues. CDR3 coding DNA: TGCGCCAGCAGCCAAGAGAAGGAAAGCTCCTACGAGCAGTACTTC. Amino acids: CASSQEKESSYEQYF.

This clonotype was seen a handful of times. The chain has TRBV4-3 and TRBJ2-7, with 7 bases identical to TRBD1. CDR1 and CDR2 (germline): LGHNA, YSLEER. Unmatched junction bases numbered 10, after V lost 0 bases and J lost 2 bases. This CDR3 is built from 17 residues. The CDR3 protein is CASSQDWAGTAPYEQYF. The CDR3 nucleotides read TGCGCCAGCAGCCAAGATTGGGCCGGGACAGCACCCTACGAGCAGTACTTC.

This clonotype was detected only a few times. The chain joins TRBV2 to TRBJ1-6, with a tentative D call TRBD1 (5 bases). Germline-derived CDR1 and CDR2 are SNHLY and FYNNEI. The CDR3 consists of 14 residues. The germline V and J ends were trimmed by 4 bases and 10 bases, with 14 bases remaining between them. The DNA for the CDR3 is TGTGCCAGCAGTGCGACCGGGGGTATCTCACCCCTCCACTTT. The encoded protein is CASSATGGISPLHF.

Worth noting for this clonotype: This may arise from a read error, as a much more abundant clone is one base away. The conserved phenylalanine or tryptophan normally closing the CDR3 is absent here, so this likely arose from a read error. The chain links TRBV27 to TRBJ2-5, with unresolved D. The CDR3 totals 14 residues. The germline V gene encodes CDR1 MNHEY and CDR2 SMNVEV (reference sequence). V was cut by 5 bases and J by 0 bases, with 10 bases left in between. The CDR3 reads CASSPTAYQETQYL. DNA of the CDR3: TGTGCCAGCAGTCCTACCGCGTACCAAGAGACCCAGTACTTG.

In DNA, the CDR3 is TGTGCCAGCAGTGAAATATCGGGCAATGAAAAACTGTTTTTT. Amino acid sequence: CASSEISGNEKLFF. The genes are TRBV25-1 and TRBJ1-4; no clear D. The CDR3 totals 14 residues. The germline V gene has CDR1 MGHDK and CDR2 SYGVNS. V dropped 2 bases and J dropped 5 bases, with 9 bases sitting between them. Full variable domain (outside the CDR3, taken from reference TRBV25-1 and TRBJ1-4): EADIYQTPRYLVIGTGKKITLECSQTMGHDKMYWYQQDPGMELHLIHYSYGVNSTEKGDLSSESTVSRIRTEHFPLTLESARPSHTSQYLCASSEISGNEKLFFGSGTQLSVL.

A few counts support this clonotype. The DNA for the CDR3 is TGCGCCAGCAGCCGTCAAGCGGGGGTCCCTACAGATACGCAGTATTTT. It codes for CASSRQAGVPTDTQYF. The chain links TRBV4-1 to TRBJ2-3; 8 nucleotides align to TRBD2. The CDR3 is 16 amino acids. The germline V gene encodes CDR1 MGHRA and CDR2 YSYEKL. J gave up 3 bases and V 4 bases, and 9 bases lay outside the gene matches.

The genes are TRBV5-1 and TRBJ2-7, with no clear D. CDR1 is SGHRS and CDR2 is YFSETQ in the germline V gene. V was trimmed by 5 bases and J by 0 bases, leaving 12 bases between them. The length of the CDR3 is 14 residues. The CDR3 sequence: CASSSVSSSYEQYF. The CDR3 coding sequence is TGCGCCAGCAGTTCTGTTTCCAGCTCCTACGAGCAGTACTTC.

V gene TRBV6-2 or TRBV6-3 combines with J gene TRBJ1-2; perhaps TRBD1 as D (6 bases). The CDR3 length is 15 residues. The V gene's germline CDR1 is MNHEY and CDR2 SVGEGT. Trimming took 2 bases from V and 6 from J, leaving 16 bases between them. The CDR3 spells CASSYLGHQLDGYTF. In DNA form, the CDR3 reads TGTGCCAGCAGTTACCTGGGACACCAGTTAGATGGCTACACCTTC.

As to this clonotype: This may be a read error: a much more frequent sequence differs by one nucleotide. The V gene is TRBV28, the J gene TRBJ2-6; D unclear. Looked up from germline, CDR1 is MDHEN and CDR2 is SYDVKM. The V end was cut by 6 bases, the J end by 2 bases, with 20 bases between. CDR3 length: 18 residues. The CDR3 is CASSLTHRVSAGANVLTF. The CDR3 bases are TGTGCCAGCAGCCTAACCCATCGTGTTTCAGCTGGGGCCAACGTCCTGACTTTC.

This clonotype was observed a single time. A much larger clonotype is one base distant, so this may be a read error. V usage is TRBV20-1 and J usage is TRBJ2-3; no firm D call. This CDR3 region has 13 residues. Germline loops: CDR1 DFQATT, CDR2 SNEGSKA (reference sequence). The CDR3 nucleotides read TGCAGTGCTAGACCTCTAAGCACAGATGCGCAGTATTTT. Translating it yields CSARPLSTDAQYF.